This note documents a single T cell receptor (beta chain) sequence. Its antigen is unidentified. Staff drew 9 to 10 milliliters of peripheral blood from each donor. Isolated per sample were at least 6 million PBMCs. Trimming removed 0 bases from V and 7 bases from J, with 20 bases in between. This CDR3 is 16 amino acids long. CDR1 and CDR2 from the germline V gene are SGHRS and YFSETQ. The data stem from a study of blood T cells in healthy people across ages. It was with a sample-barcoded 5' primer and a J-beta primer mix that a second PCR of about 6 to 12 cycles was run. A single record per CDR3 protein comes from TCRdb applying MiXCR to the 5' RACE reads. The table has 850,000 to 950,000 distinct CDR3 sequences, about 28% seen once; the top ten hold 17%. Findings and caveats of the study: A strong correlation between TCR beta diversity and naive T cell percentage was seen. Calculation of diversity from one million T cells yielded estimates considered to be underestimates.

The rearrangement uses TRBV5-1 and TRBJ2-7; D call uncertain. The TCR originated in a woman aged 80 or older in good health. The sequenced sample was blood. As DNA, the CDR3 is TGCGCCAGCAGCTTGGCCCTGAGCAAAGTGTACAATGAGCAGTACTTC. It codes for CASSLALSKVYNEQYF.